Listed below are T cell receptor beta chains from one sample, sequenced in a study of post-analysis software for immune sequencing data. TCRdb redid the calling of the PCR reads with MiXCR, one entry per CDR3 protein. The sample lists 750,000 to 950,000 distinct CDR3 sequences, roughly half occurring once. What was sequenced was blood. Receptors originate from a girl aged 5-17 years with multiple sclerosis. Each CDR3 is given with its conserved first and last residue. D genes are given only for firm matches. A row's size may be missing; if present it is once, few, many or a size class.

V	J	D	size	CDR3	DNA
TRBV28	TRBJ2-7	TRBD2	.	CASSPPRGRDSPYEQYF	TGTGCCAGCAGTCCCCCACGGGGGAGGGACTCTCCCTACGAGCAGTACTTC
TRBV18	TRBJ2-5	TRBD1	.	CASSSDRGAETQYF	TGTGCCAGCTCAAGCGACAGGGGCGCAGAGACCCAGTACTTC
TRBV7-3	TRBJ2-1	.	.	CASSPRAASWNEQFF	TGTGCCAGCAGCCCTCGAGCGGCCTCATGGAATGAGCAGTTCTTC
TRBV4-1	TRBJ2-5	TRBD2	.	CASSHGRGGLETQYF	TGCGCCAGCAGCCACGGGCGGGGGGGCCTTGAGACCCAGTACTTC
TRBV20-1	TRBJ2-7	.	.	CSARWGGNEQYF	TGCAGTGCTAGATGGGGTGGAAACGAGCAGTACTTC
TRBV5-1	TRBJ1-4	.	.	CASSSGGGEKLFF	TGCGCCAGCAGCTCGGGCGGGGGTGAAAAACTGTTTTTT
TRBV5-1	TRBJ1-4	.	.	CASSLASGGASEKLFF	TGCGCCAGCAGCTTGGCCAGCGGGGGCGCGAGTGAAAAACTGTTTTTT
TRBV6-5	TRBJ2-7	.	few	CASSYGRVYEQYF	TGTGCCAGCAGTTACGGTAGGGTCTACGAGCAGTACTTC
TRBV6-6	TRBJ2-7	.	.	CASSYSRTSSYEQYF	TGTGCCAGCAGTTACTCGAGGACTTCTTCCTACGAGCAGTACTTC
TRBV7-9	TRBJ2-7	TRBD1	.	CASSLETGGTYEQYF	TGTGCCAGCAGCTTAGAGACAGGGGGCACCTACGAGCAGTACTTC
TRBV5-1	TRBJ2-7	.	.	CASSPFRGTNEQYF	TGCGCCAGCAGCCCTTTCCGGGGAACCAACGAGCAGTACTTC
TRBV3-1	TRBJ2-1	.	few	CASSQGRPNGGNEQFF	TGTGCCAGCAGCCAAGGGCGGCCAAATGGGGGCAATGAGCAGTTCTTC
TRBV20-1	TRBJ2-7	TRBD2	few	CSAPGVSGSPYYEQYF	TGCAGTGCTCCTGGTGTTAGCGGGAGCCCATACTACGAGCAGTACTTC
TRBV12-3/TRBV12-4	TRBJ1-5	TRBD1	.	CASSLRGQGVGQPQHF	TGTGCCAGCAGTCTCCGGGGACAGGGTGTTGGGCAGCCCCAGCATTTT
TRBV9	TRBJ2-2	TRBD2	.	CASSVSGGSTGELFF	TGTGCCAGCAGCGTATCGGGGGGGAGCACCGGGGAGCTGTTTTTT
TRBV3-1	TRBJ2-1	.	.	CASSRGPWDEQFF	TGTGCCAGCAGCCGGGGTCCCTGGGATGAGCAGTTCTTC
TRBV11-2	TRBJ2-7	.	.	CASTPVGDPYEQYF	TGTGCCAGCACCCCCGTGGGAGACCCCTACGAGCAGTACTTC
TRBV5-1	TRBJ1-1	TRBD1	.	CASSSSQTGGASAFF	TGCGCCAGCAGTTCGTCCCAGACAGGGGGAGCATCAGCTTTCTTT
TRBV20-1	TRBJ2-7	.	.	CSADSGQSGEQYF	TGCAGTGCTGACTCAGGACAGTCTGGCGAGCAGTACTTC
TRBV20-1	TRBJ2-5	TRBD1	few	CSARVHRGIPRETQYF	TGCAGTGCTAGAGTTCACAGGGGAATTCCACGGGAGACCCAGTACTTC
TRBV5-1	TRBJ2-7	TRBD1	.	CASSWTGAEQYF	TGCGCCAGCAGCTGGACAGGGGCCGAGCAGTACTTC
TRBV20-1	TRBJ1-2	TRBD1	.	CSASWRDRPTHYGYTF	TGCAGTGCTAGTTGGCGGGACAGACCTACCCACTATGGCTACACCTTC
TRBV3-1	TRBJ2-7	TRBD2	.	CASSHRGSRSEQYF	TGTGCCAGCAGCCATCGCGGGAGCCGCTCCGAGCAGTACTTC
TRBV20-1	TRBJ2-3	TRBD2	.	CSARLAGVADTQYF	TGCAGTGCTCGTCTAGCGGGAGTGGCTGATACGCAGTATTTT
TRBV20-1	TRBJ2-3	TRBD1	few	CSAKGANTDTQYF	TGCAGTGCCAAGGGGGCGAACACAGATACGCAGTATTTT
TRBV3-1	TRBJ2-5	.	.	CASGQYAHETQYF	TGTGCCAGCGGCCAGTATGCTCACGAGACCCAGTACTTC
TRBV20-1	TRBJ2-1	.	few	CSAPRMQNNEQFF	TGCAGTGCCCCCCGGATGCAAAACAATGAGCAGTTCTTC
TRBV6-1	TRBJ2-1	.	.	CASRTIKVTGYNEQFF	TGTGCCAGCAGAACAATCAAAGTGACGGGGTACAATGAGCAGTTCTTC
TRBV5-1	TRBJ2-1	.	once	CASSLMGRGDNEQFF	TGCGCCAGCAGCCTCATGGGGCGGGGAGACAATGAGCAGTTCTTC
TRBV7-9	TRBJ2-1	.	.	CASSLGTGIKYNEQFF	TGTGCCAGCAGCTTAGGGACGGGGATAAAATACAATGAGCAGTTCTTC
TRBV29-1	TRBJ2-7	.	.	CSIELGLGGWEQYF	TGCAGCATTGAACTGGGGCTTGGGGGTTGGGAGCAGTACTTC
TRBV18	TRBJ2-3	TRBD1	few	CASSPRTGSADTQYF	TGTGCCAGCTCACCACGGACAGGGAGTGCGGATACGCAGTATTTT
TRBV20-1	TRBJ2-7	TRBD2	.	CSASGTSGVVQYF	TGCAGTGCTTCCGGGACTAGCGGGGTGGTGCAGTACTTC
TRBV12-3/TRBV12-4	TRBJ2-3	.	.	CASSATARRGDTQYF	TGTGCCAGCAGCGCCACGGCTAGAAGGGGAGATACGCAGTATTTT
TRBV24-1	TRBJ2-1	TRBD2	few	CATSDHRLAGDEEQFF	TGTGCCACCAGTGACCACCGACTAGCGGGAGATGAAGAGCAGTTCTTC
TRBV5-1	TRBJ2-6	.	.	CASNRGSLASGANVLTF	TGCGCCAGCAACAGAGGGAGCCTCGCCTCTGGGGCCAACGTCCTGACTTTC
TRBV5-1	TRBJ1-5	.	few	CASSLAPTGQPQHF	TGCGCCAGCAGCTTGGCTCCTACGGGACAGCCCCAGCATTTT
TRBV12-5	TRBJ2-1	.	.	CASSGTDSYNEQFF	TGTGCTAGCTCCGGGACTGACTCCTACAATGAGCAGTTCTTC
TRBV9	TRBJ2-5	.	.	CASSAGTQETQYF	TGTGCCAGCAGCGCAGGGACCCAAGAGACCCAGTACTTC
TRBV6-5	TRBJ2-3	.	.	CASSYSEGVADTQYF	TGTGCCAGCAGTTACTCGGAGGGTGTGGCAGATACGCAGTATTTT
TRBV12-5	TRBJ2-1	.	once	CASGWESGWGRGSHEQFF	TGTGCTAGTGGTTGGGAAAGTGGGTGGGGACGCGGGTCCCATGAGCAGTTCTTC